These 7 T cell receptor beta chains were all obtained from the same sample, sequenced in a study of Ad26.COV2.S vaccination and SARS-CoV-2 variants. The assay was immunoSEQ multiplex PCR, and TCRdb's table has in-frame clones only and misses some. Of 180,000 or so clones in the sample, 87% were seen once. Sequences were derived from peripheral blood, sampled after recovery from COVID-19. These receptors all stem from a human donor who had recovered from COVID-19.

The gene calls are TRBV5-1 and TRBJ1-4; no reliable D call. Germline lookup yields CDR1 SGHRS and CDR2 YFSETQ. Deletions cut 1 base from V and 8 bases from J, with 12 bases between. This CDR3 contains 14 residues. The CDR3, as DNA: TGCGCCAGCAGCTTGACCGCTTCCCGAGAAAAACTGTTTTTT. Its protein product is CASSLTASREKLFF.

V is TRBV18 and J is TRBJ2-5; D not resolved. This CDR3 has 12 amino acids. Germline CDR1 reads KGHSH; CDR2 reads LQKENI. V was pared by 3 bases and J by 4 bases, with 6 bases between. This CDR3 reads CASSPGRETQYF. In DNA form, the CDR3 reads TGTGCCAGCTCACCGGGTCGAGAGACCCAGTACTTC.

Of note for this clone: Other DNA sequences in the same sample also yield this CDR3. V is TRBV7-9 and J is TRBJ1-5, with TRBD1 identical over 9 bases. The ends lost 5 bases at V and 4 bases at J; junction bases unmatched: 3. The CDR3 extends over 14 amino acids. Germline V gene lookup returns CDR1 SEHNR and CDR2 FQNEAQ (reference sequence). The chain's CDR3 is CASSLGQGNQPQHF. The DNA for the CDR3 is TGTGCCAGCAGCCTAGGACAGGGGAATCAGCCCCAGCATTTT.

This sequence joins TRBV7-9 and TRBJ2-2; 9 nucleotides agree with TRBD1. V lost 3 bases, J lost 6 bases, and 5 bases stayed unmatched. Germline-derived CDR1 and CDR2 are SEHNR and FQNEAQ (reference sequence). The CDR3 has 15 residues. CDR3 DNA sequence: TGTGCCAGCAGCTTCCGGGACAGGGTGGCCGGGGAGCTGTTTTTT. Amino acid sequence: CASSFRDRVAGELFF.

The genes are TRBV18 and TRBJ2-1, with 7 bases lining up with TRBD1. The V gene end was trimmed by 5 bases and the J gene end by 7 bases; junction bases not matched to a gene: 14. The CDR3 covers 16 residues. Germline lookup yields CDR1 KGHSH and CDR2 LQKENI. CDR3 residues: CASSSFRDRVANEQFF. The DNA of the CDR3 is TGTGCCAGCTCATCCTTTAGAGACAGGGTAGCAAATGAGCAGTTCTTC.

The chain has TRBV6-6 and TRBJ1-5; 11 nucleotides match TRBD1. CDR3 length equals 15 residues. Germline V gives CDR1 MNHNY, CDR2 SVGAGI (reference sequence). V lost 5 bases, J lost 3 bases, and 3 bases stayed unmatched. The CDR3 DNA is TGTGCCAGCAGTCCGGACAGGGGGCTCAATCAGCCCCAGCATTTT. Translated, it gives CASSPDRGLNQPQHF.

The chain joins TRBV2 to TRBJ2-2; TRBD2 matches at 7 bases. Per the germline V gene, CDR1 is SNHLY and CDR2 is FYNNEI. This CDR3 region has 15 residues. V lost 5 bases and J lost 4; bases outside the gene matches: 7. The DNA for the CDR3 is TGTGCCAGCAGTTGGGGGGAGGGAAGCACCGGGGAGCTGTTTTTT. Its translation is CASSWGEGSTGELFF.